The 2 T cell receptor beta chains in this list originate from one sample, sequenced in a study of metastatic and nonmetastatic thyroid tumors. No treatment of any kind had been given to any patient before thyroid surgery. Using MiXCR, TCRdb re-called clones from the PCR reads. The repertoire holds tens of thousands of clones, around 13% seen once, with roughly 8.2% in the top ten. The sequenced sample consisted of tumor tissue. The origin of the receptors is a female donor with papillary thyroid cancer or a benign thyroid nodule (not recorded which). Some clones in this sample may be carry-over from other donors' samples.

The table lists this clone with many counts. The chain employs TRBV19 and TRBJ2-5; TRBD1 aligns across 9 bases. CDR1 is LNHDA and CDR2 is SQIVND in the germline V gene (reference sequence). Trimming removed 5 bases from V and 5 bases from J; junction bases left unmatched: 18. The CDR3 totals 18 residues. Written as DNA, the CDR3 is TGTGCCAGTAGTTTCTCACGGACAGGGGTCATGACAGGCGAGACCCAGTACTTC. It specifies CASSFSRTGVMTGETQYF.

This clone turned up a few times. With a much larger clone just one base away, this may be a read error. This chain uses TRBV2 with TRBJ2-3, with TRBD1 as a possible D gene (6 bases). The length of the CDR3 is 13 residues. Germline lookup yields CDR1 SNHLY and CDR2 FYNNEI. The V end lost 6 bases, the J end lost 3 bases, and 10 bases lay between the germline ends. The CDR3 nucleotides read TGTGCCAGCAGGGGGACAAGAACAGATACGCAGTATTTT. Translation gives CASRGTRTDTQYF.